The 31 T cell receptor beta chains below all came from one sample that was sequenced in a study of PD-1 blockade in classical Hodgkin lymphoma. Time point given: newly diagnosed, previously untreated cHL patient sample. Clones were sequenced by immunoSEQ multiplex PCR, and TCRdb holds only the in-frame ones, with some missing. The sample contains 17,000 or so clones, about nine tenths of which appear only once. Sequenced sample: peripheral blood mononuclear cells (PBMCs). The receptors were sampled from a human donor with classical Hodgkin lymphoma.

The rearrangement joins TRBV28 to TRBJ2-3, with TRBD1 identical over 7 bases. This CDR3 has 16 residues. The V gene end was trimmed by 7 bases and the J gene end by 0 bases; junction bases not matched to a gene: 10. The germline CDR1 and CDR2 sequences are MDHEN and SYDVKM. The CDR3 loop is CASTTFGTASTDTQYF. CDR3 sequence (DNA): TGTGCCAGCACCACTTTCGGGACAGCAAGCACAGATACGCAGTATTTT.

This chain connects TRBV28 to TRBJ1-3; D is unresolved. Germline CDR1 MDHEN, CDR2 SYDVKM. V was trimmed by 1 base and J by 0 bases, leaving 7 bases between them. CDR3 size: 15 residues. The CDR3 region has the DNA TGTGCCAGCAGTTTATTTCCAGGCTCTGGAAACACCATATATTTT. Its translation is CASSLFPGSGNTIYF.

The J gene is TRBJ2-7, the V gene TRBV11-3; no definite D call. The germline CDR1 and CDR2 sequences are SGHNT and YENEEA. Trimming pared 1 base from V and 2 bases from J, leaving 6 bases between. The CDR3 runs 13 residues. The chain's CDR3 is CASSLGYAYEQYF. In nucleotides, the CDR3 is TGTGCCAGCAGCTTAGGGTATGCCTACGAGCAGTACTTC.

The chain employs TRBV27 and TRBJ2-7; 8 bases agree with TRBD2. Germline lookup yields CDR1 MNHEY and CDR2 SMNVEV (reference sequence). The CDR3 consists of 15 residues. Trimming removed 5 bases from V and 0 bases from J; junction bases left unmatched: 6. CDR3 nucleotides: TGTGCCAGCAGTCCCCGGGAGGGCTCCTCCTACGAGCAGTACTTC. Its protein is CASSPREGSSYEQYF.

This chain uses TRBV4-3 with TRBJ2-1; D is possibly TRBD1 (6 bases). Deletions cut 5 bases from V and 4 bases from J, with 24 bases between. This CDR3 is 18 amino acids long. Germline loops: CDR1 LGHNA, CDR2 YSLEER. The CDR3 loop is CASSAHILSGATYNEQFF. The CDR3 DNA reads as TGCGCCAGCAGCGCCCATATCTTATCAGGGGCGACATACAATGAGCAGTTCTTC.

This rearrangement joins TRBV29-1 to TRBJ2-2; TRBD2 aligns across 9 bases. The CDR3 runs 15 residues. Germline V CDR1 and CDR2: SQVTM, ANQGSEA. V trimming: 5 bases; J trimming: 5 bases; junction bases outside the gene matches: 9. The CDR3 sequence is CSVRSSGMGTGELFF. The CDR3 DNA reads TGCAGCGTTAGATCTAGCGGGATGGGAACCGGGGAGCTGTTTTTT.

The count of this clone is one. The chain uses TRBV5-4 and TRBJ2-1; D not resolved. The CDR3 contains 12 residues. Trimming shortened V by 4 bases and J by 7 bases, and 9 bases separated the two germline ends. Germline V gene data show CDR1 as SGHNT and CDR2 as YYREEE (reference sequence). The CDR3 DNA reads as TGTGCCAGCAGCCTCGACCGGAATGAGCAGTTCTTC. Translated, it gives CASSLDRNEQFF. Drawing the rest from reference TRBV5-4 and TRBJ2-1, the complete variable domain is ETGVTQSPTHLIKTRGQQVTLRCSSQSGHNTVSWYQQALGQGPQFIFQYYREEENGRGNFPPRFSGLQFPNYSSELNVNALELDDSALYLCASSLDRNEQFFGPGTRLTVL.

The V gene is TRBV7-9, the J gene TRBJ2-2, with 10 positions matching TRBD2. In germline, CDR1 is SEHNR, CDR2 FQNEAQ (reference sequence). CDR3 length: 15 residues. Trimming removed 3 bases from V and 6 bases from J; junction bases left unmatched: 4. The DNA of the CDR3 is TGTGCCAGCAGCTTTCTAGCGGGAGCCGCCGGGGAGCTGTTTTTT. It is translated as CASSFLAGAAGELFF.

The chain is built from TRBV7-8 and TRBJ2-7; the match to TRBD1 covers 11 bases. V gave up 5 bases and J gave up 2 bases; unmatched junction bases: 8. The CDR3 totals 16 residues. CDR1 SGHVS and CDR2 FQNEAQ come from the germline V gene. This CDR3 is CASSPIRDRGAYEQYF. The CDR3 bases are TGTGCCAGCAGCCCGATCCGGGACAGGGGGGCCTACGAGCAGTACTTC.

This rearrangement joins TRBV7-9 to TRBJ1-5; D unresolved. Germline values: CDR1 SEHNR, CDR2 FQNEAQ (reference sequence). V shed 2 bases and J shed 3 bases, with 5 bases lying between them. The CDR3 spans 13 residues. CDR3 sequence reads: CASSLSSNQPQHF. The DNA of the CDR3 is TGTGCCAGCAGCTTAAGTTCCAATCAGCCCCAGCATTTT.

V gene TRBV27 combines with J gene TRBJ1-1; unclear D gene. The CDR3 runs to 14 residues. Between the trimmed V and J ends, which lost 3 bases and 0 bases, there was a span of 8 bases. Germline V gene data show CDR1 as MNHEY and CDR2 as SMNVEV (reference sequence). In DNA, the CDR3 is TGTGCCAGCAGTTTCCAAGGGATGAACACTGAAGCTTTCTTT. This sequence encodes CASSFQGMNTEAFF.

This clone has only a few counts. The chain links TRBV4-2 to TRBJ1-2; 7 bases agree with TRBD1. This CDR3 region has 14 residues. CDR1 is LGHNA, CDR2 YNFKEQ, per germline. The V gene end was trimmed by 5 bases and the J gene end by 0 bases; junction bases not matched to a gene: 3. The CDR3 loop reads CASSRQGTNYGYTF. CDR3 bases: TGTGCCAGCAGCAGACAGGGTACTAACTATGGCTACACCTTC.

The chain uses TRBV28 and TRBJ2-7; TRBD2 matches 12 bases. The junction had 5 bases not matched to a gene; V was cut back by 3 bases and J by 5 bases. This CDR3 region has 15 residues. Per the germline V gene, CDR1 is MDHEN and CDR2 is SYDVKM. CDR3 residues: CASSFRTSGIHEQYF. The DNA for the CDR3 is TGTGCCAGCAGTTTCCGGACTAGCGGGATACACGAGCAGTACTTC.

J is TRBJ1-1 and V is TRBV28; a weak D match, TRBD1 (5 bases). Deletions cut 7 bases from V and 9 bases from J, with 15 bases between. Germline V gene lookup returns CDR1 MDHEN and CDR2 SYDVKM. CDR3 length: 12 residues. The CDR3 reads CASTTGTLKAFF. The DNA of the CDR3 is TGTGCCAGCACGACCGGGACCCTCAAAGCTTTCTTT.

The CDR3 bases are TGTGCCAGCAGTTACGGACCGGCGGGGAGTGGTTTCTTT. Translation gives CASSYGPAGSGFF. The V gene is TRBV6-5, the J gene TRBJ1-1, with D uncertain. Trimming stripped 2 bases from V and 13 bases from J, with 17 bases between. Germline values: CDR1 MNHEY, CDR2 SVGAGI. This CDR3 is built from 13 residues.

The table lists this clone with a count of one. The chain couples TRBV16 to TRBJ1-5; 7 bases are a match to TRBD1. Germline V gene data show CDR1 as KGHSY and CDR2 as FQNENV. CDR3 size: 14 residues. V shed 7 bases, J shed 1 base, and the junction held 4 bases outside the gene matches. Written as DNA, the CDR3 is TGTGCCAGCACCCCGACAGGGAGCAATCAGCCCCAGCATTTT. Its translation is CASTPTGSNQPQHF. Looking up the rest from reference TRBV16 and TRBJ1-5 gives the full variable domain: GEEVAQTPKHLVRGEGQKAKLYCAPIKGHSYVFWYQQVLKNEFKFLISFQNENVFDETGMPKERFSAKCLPNSPCSLEIQATKLEDSAVYFCASTPTGSNQPQHFGDGTRLSIL.

V usage is TRBV12-5 and J usage is TRBJ1-1; TRBD1 is a possible D gene (6 bases). V gave up 3 bases and J gave up 5 bases, with 10 bases separating them. Germline V lookup: CDR1 LGHNT, CDR2 FRNRAP. The CDR3 spans 13 residues. CDR3 amino acids: CASGLTGYTEAFF. The DNA of the CDR3 is TGTGCTAGTGGTTTAACAGGGTATACTGAAGCTTTCTTT. The variable domain in full, with the rest retrieved from reference TRBV12-5 and TRBJ1-1, is DARVTQTPRHKVTEMGQEVTMRCQPILGHNTVFWYRQTMMQGLELLAYFRNRAPLDDSGMPKDRFSAEMPDATLATLKIQPSEPRDSAVYFCASGLTGYTEAFFGQGTRLTVV.

The chain recombines TRBV28 with TRBJ2-4; 8 bases line up with TRBD1. Germline V lookup: CDR1 MDHEN, CDR2 SYDVKM. This CDR3 region has 16 residues. With 2 bases clipped from V and 1 base from J, the junction kept 4 bases outside the gene matches. As DNA, the CDR3 is TGTGCCAGCAGTTTAAGGCAGGGGGCGGCCAAAAACATTCAGTACTTC. Its translation is CASSLRQGAAKNIQYF.

The chain combines TRBV19 with TRBJ2-6; TRBD1 aligns across 11 bases. The CDR3 loop spans 20 amino acids. CDR1 is LNHDA and CDR2 is SQIVND in the germline V gene (reference sequence). With V trimmed by 8 bases and J by 4 bases, 19 bases remained unmatched. CDR3 sequence: CASRGGDGQGAALGANVLTF. CDR3 nucleotide sequence: TGTGCCAGTCGTGGGGGAGATGGACAGGGGGCCGCTCTGGGGGCCAACGTCCTGACTTTC.

This chain links TRBV10-3 with TRBJ2-3, with 9 bases aligning to TRBD2. Looked up from germline, CDR1 is ENHRY and CDR2 is SYGVKD. The CDR3 spans 17 residues. V gave up 5 bases and J gave up 3 bases; unmatched junction bases: 12. This chain's CDR3 is CAISPSASGTRTDTQYF. In DNA form, the CDR3 reads TGTGCCATCAGTCCTTCGGCTAGCGGGACACGGACAGATACGCAGTATTTT.

This clone was detected a few times. The J gene is TRBJ2-6, the V gene TRBV7-3, with D hard to call. The CDR3 has 14 residues. Germline loops: CDR1 SGHTA, CDR2 FQGTGA. Trimming left V 3 bases short and J 2 bases short, with 5 bases between. The CDR3 nucleotides are TGTGCCAGCAGCTTCGGACCTGGGGCCAACGTCCTGACTTTC. Protein: CASSFGPGANVLTF.

This chain joins TRBV6-6 and TRBJ1-1; tentative D call: TRBD1 (5 bases). V lost 2 bases and J lost 3, with 13 bases in between. The germline CDR1 and CDR2 sequences are MNHNY and SVGAGI (reference sequence). This CDR3 spans 15 amino acids. The CDR3 reads CASSYTRPRDTEAFF. CDR3 coding DNA: TGTGCCAGCAGTTACACCCGCCCCAGGGACACTGAAGCTTTCTTT.

The chain joins TRBV6-6 to TRBJ2-1; the match to TRBD2 covers 7 bases. Germline V gene sequence: CDR1 MNHNY, CDR2 SVGAGI (reference sequence). The CDR3 has 16 residues. The ends lost 8 bases at V and 4 bases at J; junction bases unmatched: 14. Here the CDR3 reads CASLNPTGLRYNEQFF. CDR3 bases: TGTGCCAGCTTAAATCCCACGGGACTAAGGTACAATGAGCAGTTCTTC.

The CDR3 region is CASTSESGGYQPQHF. The DNA for the CDR3 is TGTGCCAGTACTTCCGAATCAGGGGGGTATCAGCCCCAGCATTTT. V usage is TRBV28 and J usage is TRBJ1-5; 7 nucleotides agree with TRBD1. V lost 9 bases, J lost 5 bases, and 13 bases stayed unmatched. Germline values: CDR1 MDHEN, CDR2 SYDVKM. There are 15 residues in the CDR3.

The V call is TRBV28, the J call TRBJ2-5, with D tentatively TRBD1 or TRBD2 (6 bases each). The V gene's germline CDR1 is MDHEN and CDR2 SYDVKM. The CDR3 spans 17 residues. V was pared by 7 bases and J by 4 bases, with 25 bases between. The CDR3 DNA reads TGTGCCAGCAATACGCCATTAGGGGGAGAGGGAGGAGAGACCCAGTACTTC. Translating gives CASNTPLGGEGGETQYF.

The chain combines TRBV27 with TRBJ2-7; 7 positions agree with TRBD2. Germline lookup yields CDR1 MNHEY and CDR2 SMNVEV (reference sequence). This CDR3 comprises 14 residues. With 3 bases clipped from V and 2 bases from J, the junction kept 4 bases outside the gene matches. The CDR3 is CASSLRESAYEQYF. CDR3 coding DNA: TGTGCCAGCAGTTTGCGGGAGTCCGCCTACGAGCAGTACTTC.

The genes are TRBV29-1 and TRBJ1-3; 8 bases fit TRBD1. The J segment lost 4 bases and the V segment lost 2 bases, leaving 4 bases of the junction unmatched. The germline CDR1 and CDR2 sequences are SQVTM and ANQGSEA. This CDR3 is 14 amino acids long. The CDR3 reads CSVEIGDRGNTIYF. The DNA for the CDR3 is TGCAGCGTTGAAATAGGGGACAGGGGAAACACCATATATTTT.

The chain is built from TRBV15 and TRBJ2-5, with TRBD1 matching over 9 bases. Germline CDR1 reads LNHNV; CDR2 reads YYDKDF (reference sequence). This CDR3 spans 17 amino acids. Trimming took 1 base from V and 2 from J; bases not matched to a gene: 8. CDR3 in amino acids: CATSRVGTGRGQETQYF. CDR3 DNA: TGTGCCACCAGCAGAGTGGGGACAGGGAGAGGGCAAGAGACCCAGTACTTC. Full variable domain (remainder filled in from reference TRBV15 and TRBJ2-5): DAMVIQNPRYQVTQFGKPVTLSCSQTLNHNVMYWYQQKSSQAPKLLFHYYDKDFNNEADTPDNFQSRRPNTSFCFLDIRSPGLGDTAMYLCATSRVGTGRGQETQYFGPGTRLLVL.

The genes are TRBV28 and TRBJ1-2, with D perhaps matching TRBD1 (5 bases). Germline V CDR1 and CDR2: MDHEN, SYDVKM. The CDR3 is 14 residues long. Trimming cost V 5 bases and J 4 bases, with 14 bases left between them. CDR3 in DNA: TGTGCCAGCAGTATAAGGACACCGATCTATGGCTACACCTTC. Residues: CASSIRTPIYGYTF.

The V call is TRBV19, the J call TRBJ2-3; perhaps TRBD1 as D (5 bases). Per germline, CDR1 LNHDA and CDR2 SQIVND (reference sequence). This CDR3 contains 14 residues. V was clipped by 6 bases and J by 2 bases, with 12 bases between them. The CDR3: CASSLDKNTDTQYF. CDR3 coding DNA: TGTGCCAGTAGCCTGGACAAGAACACAGATACGCAGTATTTT. Variable domain in full (rest from reference TRBV19 and TRBJ2-3): DGGITQSPKYLFRKEGQNVTLSCEQNLNHDAMYWYRQDPGQGLRLIYYSQIVNDFQKGDIAEGYSVSREKKESFPLTVTSAQKNPTAFYLCASSLDKNTDTQYFGPGTRLTVL.

This chain joins TRBV28 and TRBJ2-1; perhaps TRBD2 as D (6 bases). Germline V gene sequence: CDR1 MDHEN, CDR2 SYDVKM. The CDR3 has 18 residues. Trimming shortened V by 2 bases and J by 1 base, and 18 bases separated the two germline ends. Here the CDR3 reads CASSLDGFAGKSYNEQFF. CDR3 nucleotide sequence: TGTGCCAGCAGTTTAGACGGATTCGCGGGGAAGTCCTACAATGAGCAGTTCTTC. Together with reference TRBV28 and TRBJ2-1, the CDR3 gives the full variable domain: DVKVTQSSRYLVKRTGEKVFLECVQDMDHENMFWYRQDPGLGLRLIYFSYDVKMKEKGDIPEGYSVSREKKERFSLILESASTNQTSMYLCASSLDGFAGKSYNEQFFGPGTRLTVL.